This T cell receptor (beta chain) was recorded in a study of control samples from healthy donors and cancer patients. CDR3 length equals 14 residues. V trimming: 4 bases; J trimming: 0 bases; junction bases outside the gene matches: 3. CDR1 is SGHRS, CDR2 YFSETQ, per germline. Profiled with immunoSEQ multiplex PCR; TCRdb holds only in-frame clones, not every one. Among about 94,000 clones listed, about nine tenths were seen once. Specimen: blood. The origin of this receptor is a woman younger than 35 in good health. The V gene is TRBV5-1, the J gene TRBJ1-1, with TRBD1 matching 7 bases. This chain's CDR3 is CASSPQGLNTEAFF. CDR3 coding DNA: TGCGCCAGCAGCCCACAGGGGCTGAACACTGAAGCTTTCTTT.